This record concerns one T cell receptor (beta chain) sequence. Sequenced material consisted of expressed TCRB transcripts (all of the isolated RNA was reverse transcribed). The protocol was immunoSEQ multiplex PCR, while the TCRdb copy is restricted to in-frame clones and leaves out a portion. Here the sample spans about 340,000 clones, under 8.5% being singletons. CD4+ naive, central memory, regulatory and stem cell-like memory subsets were isolated by sorting on CD45RO/CCR7/CD25/CD127/CD95/CD27. The CDR3 runs to 17 residues. The V gene's germline CDR1 is SGHTA and CDR2 FQGNSA. V shed 4 bases and J 7 bases; nucleotides not matched to a gene: 10. The data belong to a study of beta chain features in type 1 diabetes.

This clonotype was sampled from a young woman in good health. Sequencing was carried out using central memory CD4+ T cells from blood. The genes are TRBV7-2 and TRBJ2-3, with 14 positions matching TRBD2. DNA for the CDR3: TGTGCCAGCAGCTCCGTCCGACTAGCGGGAGGGCTCTATACGCAGTATTTT. Translated, it gives CASSSVRLAGGLYTQYF.